Below, one TCR beta chain is given with its context. Germline V gene lookup returns CDR1 SGHNT and CDR2 YYREEE (reference sequence). The junction had 15 bases not matched to a gene; V was cut back by 3 bases and J by 2 bases. This CDR3 comprises 18 residues. The entry originates in a study of shared T cell receptors in the human thymus. Libraries were prepared by immunoSEQ multiplex PCR; TCRdb keeps only in-frame clonotypes and omits some of them. The profile covers about 660,000 clones, with more than 75% appearing a single time and just under 0.0095% taken by the ten largest. The data were also submitted as part of a second study, on human thymus T cells.

The origin of this receptor is a boy in the first two years of life with a congenital heart defect. The sequenced sample was thymocytes. The genes are TRBV5-4 and TRBJ2-3; 7 bases line up with TRBD2. The CDR3, as DNA: TGTGCCAGCAGCTGGGGCTCGGGCGGGCGGGGGAACACAGATACGCAGTATTTT. Translating gives CASSWGSGGRGNTDTQYF.